These 27 T cell receptor beta chains were all obtained from the same sample, sequenced in a study of blood T cell repertoires in COVID-19. Measured with immunoSEQ multiplex PCR; TCRdb has only the in-frame clones, and not every one. The table includes around 190,000 clones, roughly four fifths detected once. Sequencing was carried out using peripheral blood. The receptors originated from a woman aged 40 to 49 with COVID-19, enrolled during active disease.

This chain links TRBV6-1 with TRBJ1-1; TRBD1 is a possible D gene (6 bases). The CDR3 contains 14 residues. Trimming removed 3 bases at V and 5 bases at J, with 13 bases between. Per the germline V gene, CDR1 is MNHNS and CDR2 is SASEGT. CDR3 residues: CASSDLRGHTEAFF. CDR3 in DNA: TGTGCCAGCAGTGATCTGAGGGGACATACTGAAGCTTTCTTT.

This clone was found once. This chain uses TRBV7-3 with TRBJ2-2; 11 bases align to TRBD2. V was pared by 2 bases and J by 0 bases, with 5 bases of the junction left unmatched. CDR3 length equals 18 residues. The germline V gene has CDR1 SGHTA and CDR2 FQGTGA. The CDR3 here is CASSLGGTSGANTGELFF. CDR3 coding DNA: TGTGCCAGCAGCTTAGGCGGGACTAGCGGCGCGAACACCGGGGAGCTGTTTTTT.

This rearrangement joins TRBV4-2 to TRBJ2-1; 10 nucleotides align to TRBD2. Germline V CDR1 and CDR2: LGHNA, YNFKEQ. With V trimmed by 5 bases and J by 3 bases, 4 bases remained unmatched. The CDR3 sequence is 15 residues long. CDR3 coding DNA: TGTGCCAGCAGCGGAAGCGGGAGGGACTACAATGAGCAGTTCTTC. Protein product: CASSGSGRDYNEQFF.

This clone showed up just a few times. The CDR3 bases are TGTGCCAGCAAGCGATGGTTAGGGGAGCTGTTTTTT. Protein: CASKRWLGELFF. The chain has TRBV27 and TRBJ2-2; no clear D gene. The CDR3 loop spans 12 amino acids. Trimming pared 7 bases from V and 8 bases from J, leaving 11 bases between. The germline V gene has CDR1 MNHEY and CDR2 SMNVEV (reference sequence).

This clone came up a few times. J is TRBJ1-6 and V is TRBV4-1; TRBD1 matches 8 bases. The CDR3 is 17 residues long. CDR1 and CDR2 from the germline V gene are MGHRA and YSYEKL. The V and J ends lost 0 bases and 7 bases, in that order; junction bases with no gene match: 8. CDR3: CASSQDLGQGANSPLHF. The CDR3 coding sequence is TGCGCCAGCAGCCAAGATCTGGGGCAGGGGGCGAATTCACCCCTCCACTTT.

The chain combines TRBV5-8 with TRBJ2-7, with a possible D match to TRBD2 (5 bases). The V and J ends lost 0 bases and 5 bases respectively, with 12 bases between them. Germline values: CDR1 SGHTS, CDR2 YDEGEE. The CDR3 has 14 residues. Here the CDR3 reads CASSLGRVIDEQYF. For the CDR3, the DNA is TGTGCCAGCAGCTTGGGGCGGGTGATCGACGAGCAGTACTTC.

This sequence joins TRBV18 and TRBJ2-1; 12 bases map to TRBD2. CDR3 size: 16 residues. CDR1 is KGHSH, CDR2 LQKENI, per germline. Losses at the gene ends were 3 bases for V and 6 bases for J; bases not matched to a gene: 6. DNA for the CDR3: TGTGCCAGCTCACCTTCTAGCGGGGGGGCCCGCAATGAGCAGTTCTTC. Translating it yields CASSPSSGGARNEQFF.

This clone was seen a handful of times. The chain joins TRBV27 to TRBJ1-6; D is undetermined. The germline V gene encodes CDR1 MNHEY and CDR2 SMNVEV (reference sequence). Trimming shortened V by 3 bases and J by 0 bases, and 6 bases separated the two germline ends. The CDR3 runs to 15 residues. CDR3 in amino acids: CASSFASSYNSPLHF. The CDR3 DNA follows: TGTGCCAGCAGTTTTGCTAGCTCCTATAATTCACCCCTCCACTTT.

The CDR3 loop is CASSQWAQRGGTDTQYF. The DNA of the CDR3 is TGCGCCAGCAGCCAATGGGCCCAGCGGGGGGGCACAGATACGCAGTATTTT. The rearrangement joins TRBV4-1 to TRBJ2-3, with 9 positions matching TRBD2. The CDR3 spans 17 residues. Looked up from germline, CDR1 is MGHRA and CDR2 is YSYEKL. V shed 2 bases and J 1 base; nucleotides not matched to a gene: 7.

V and J are TRBV6-1 and TRBJ2-2; a possible D gene is TRBD2 (5 bases). The CDR3 totals 14 residues. Germline CDR1 reads MNHNS; CDR2 reads SASEGT. V gave up 2 bases and J gave up 6 bases, with 10 bases separating them. The CDR3 DNA is TGTGCCAGCAGTGAATTTCGGGAATCCGGGGAGCTGTTTTTT. Amino acids: CASSEFRESGELFF.

The rearrangement links TRBV6-6 to TRBJ2-1, with 12 bases matching TRBD2. Germline-derived CDR1 and CDR2 are MNHNY and SVGAGI (reference sequence). The CDR3 spans 16 residues. After removal of 2 bases from V and 8 bases from J, the junction contained 7 bases not matched to a gene. The CDR3 nucleotides read TGTGCCAGCAGTTACCTAGCGGGAGGGAGGGGCGATGAGCAGTTCTTC. It translates to CASSYLAGGRGDEQFF.

This clone was observed a few times. V and J are TRBV5-5 and TRBJ1-5; 7 bases align to TRBD1. The V segment lost 0 bases and the J segment 2 bases; nucleotides outside the gene matches: 2. CDR3 length: 15 amino acids. Germline V gene sequence: CDR1 SGHKS, CDR2 YYEKEE (reference sequence). CDR3 sequence: CASSLADRGNQPQHF. CDR3 coding DNA: TGTGCCAGCAGCTTGGCCGACAGGGGCAATCAGCCCCAGCATTTT.

This chain joins TRBV5-1 and TRBJ1-2, with D unresolved. V gave up 0 bases and J gave up 0 bases, with 12 bases separating them. There are 16 residues in the CDR3. Germline CDR1 reads SGHRS; CDR2 reads YFSETQ. CDR3 loop: CASSLDFLVANYGYTF. Written as DNA, the CDR3 is TGCGCCAGCAGCTTGGATTTTCTCGTAGCTAACTATGGCTACACCTTC.

This rearrangement joins TRBV28 to TRBJ2-1, with TRBD2 matching over 15 bases. The germline V gene has CDR1 MDHEN and CDR2 SYDVKM. The CDR3 spans 16 residues. Trimming at V came to 6 bases and at J to 2 bases, leaving 2 bases not matched to a gene. CDR3 bases: TGTGCCAGCAGGGGACTAGCGGGAGGCCCCTACAATGAGCAGTTCTTC. Protein: CASRGLAGGPYNEQFF.

This clone was seen more than once but under ten times. V gene TRBV4-2 combines with J gene TRBJ1-6; D gene uncertain. The CDR3 consists of 18 residues. Per the germline V gene, CDR1 is LGHNA and CDR2 is YNFKEQ. Trimming left V 0 bases short and J 0 bases short, with 12 bases between. DNA for the CDR3: TGTGCCAGCAGCCAAGAGCCCAGGATGAGCTCCTATAATTCACCCCTCCACTTT. The encoded protein is CASSQEPRMSSYNSPLHF.

This chain connects TRBV5-4 to TRBJ2-2; D remains unclear. CDR3 size: 15 residues. Trimming cost V 2 bases and J 1 base, with 9 bases left between them. CDR1 SGHNT and CDR2 YYREEE come from the germline V gene (reference sequence). The CDR3 DNA sequence: TGTGCCAGCAGCTTAGACAACAAGAACACCGGGGAGCTGTTTTTT. As protein: CASSLDNKNTGELFF.

The gene calls are TRBV5-1 and TRBJ1-6; 8 nucleotides line up with TRBD1. This CDR3 region has 17 residues. Trimming cost V 0 bases and J 9 bases; bases outside gene matches: 11. CDR1 and CDR2 (germline): SGHRS, YFSETQ. In nucleotides, the CDR3 is TGCGCCAGCAGCTTGGAGGGAAGGGGCAGGGGGCTTTCACCCCTCCACTTT. Encoded protein: CASSLEGRGRGLSPLHF.

The V and J genes are TRBV15 and TRBJ1-2; TRBD1 might be the D (6 bases). CDR3 length: 15 amino acids. Germline CDR1 and CDR2: LNHNV and YYDKDF (reference sequence). Between the trimmed V and J ends, which lost 1 base and 3 bases, there was a span of 12 bases. This CDR3 is CATSRVRGAYYGYTF. CDR3 nucleotide sequence: TGTGCCACCAGCAGAGTACGGGGGGCCTACTATGGCTACACCTTC. Complete variable domain (other parts from reference TRBV15 and TRBJ1-2): DAMVIQNPRYQVTQFGKPVTLSCSQTLNHNVMYWYQQKSSQAPKLLFHYYDKDFNNEADTPDNFQSRRPNTSFCFLDIRSPGLGDTAMYLCATSRVRGAYYGYTFGSGTRLTVV.

The genes are TRBV18 and TRBJ1-5; D is possibly TRBD1 (6 bases). CDR3 length equals 13 residues. The V end lost 6 bases, the J end lost 5 bases, and 11 bases lay between the germline ends. Per germline, CDR1 KGHSH and CDR2 LQKENI. The CDR3 DNA is TGTGCCAGCTCCCCGGACAGTTATCAGCCCCAGCATTTT. Encoded protein: CASSPDSYQPQHF. The whole variable domain, filled in from reference TRBV18 and TRBJ1-5, reads NAGVMQNPRHLVRRRGQEARLRCSPMKGHSHVYWYRQLPEEGLKFMVYLQKENIIDESGMPKERFSAEFPKEGPSILRIQQVVRGDSAAYFCASSPDSYQPQHFGDGTRLSIL.

This chain joins TRBV6-5 and TRBJ2-2; TRBD1 is a possible D gene (6 bases). The CDR3 runs 15 residues. Germline CDR1 MNHEY, CDR2 SVGAGI. With 6 bases removed from V and 0 bases from J, the gap between germline ends came to 11 bases. The CDR3 nucleotides are TGTGCCAGCAGAAGGGGGACAACGAACACCGGGGAGCTGTTTTTT. As protein: CASRRGTTNTGELFF.

This clone was seen just once. The chain employs TRBV6-2 or TRBV6-3 and TRBJ1-1, with D possibly TRBD1 on 6 matching bases. The CDR3 contains 14 residues. V shed 6 bases and J shed 4 bases, with 15 bases lying between them. Germline CDR1 and CDR2: MNHEY and SVGEGT. CDR3 in DNA: TGTGCCAGCAGCCTACAGGGAATTGTCACTGAAGCTTTCTTT. This encodes CASSLQGIVTEAFF.

V and J are TRBV19 and TRBJ2-1; D ambiguous. CDR3 length: 12 amino acids. Germline V gives CDR1 LNHDA, CDR2 SQIVND (reference sequence). Trimming pared 6 bases from V and 3 bases from J, leaving 6 bases between. In DNA form, the CDR3 reads TGTGCCAGTAGAGACAACTACAATGAGCAGTTCTTC. It translates to CASRDNYNEQFF. Supplemented by reference TRBV19 and TRBJ2-1, the full variable domain reads DGGITQSPKYLFRKEGQNVTLSCEQNLNHDAMYWYRQDPGQGLRLIYYSQIVNDFQKGDIAEGYSVSREKKESFPLTVTSAQKNPTAFYLCASRDNYNEQFFGPGTRLTVL.

This chain links TRBV11-3 with TRBJ2-3, with a possible D match to TRBD1 (5 bases). This CDR3 region has 14 residues. Germline CDR1 and CDR2: SGHNT and YENEEA. V was cut by 3 bases and J by 4 bases, with 11 bases left in between. The CDR3 protein is CASSLSRAADTQYF. CDR3 in DNA: TGTGCCAGCAGCTTGTCCAGGGCGGCAGATACGCAGTATTTT.

The rearrangement uses TRBV9 and TRBJ1-3, with a tentative D call TRBD1 (5 bases). The CDR3 totals 15 residues. Trimming stripped 3 bases from V and 3 bases from J, with 13 bases between. Germline CDR1 reads SGDLS; CDR2 reads YYNGEE. CDR3 DNA: TGTGCCAGCAGCGCCCCGCAGGGCGTTGGAAACACCATATATTTT. Translating gives CASSAPQGVGNTIYF.

The V call is TRBV30, the J call TRBJ2-5; TRBD2 matches at 9 bases. The CDR3 spans 14 residues. J lost 3 bases, V lost 7 bases, and 9 bases had no gene match. CDR1 is GTSNPN and CDR2 is SVGIG in the germline V gene (reference sequence). As DNA, the CDR3 is TGTGCCTCGTCGGGATCTAGCGGGAAAGAGACCCAGTACTTC. It translates to CASSGSSGKETQYF.

This clone occurred once. The CDR3, as DNA: TGTGCCAGCAGCCTGCTAGGACAGGGGAGCGATACGCAGTATTTT. This sequence encodes CASSLLGQGSDTQYF. The J gene is TRBJ2-3, the V gene TRBV7-8, with TRBD1 matching over 9 bases. CDR3 length: 15 residues. V trimming: 5 bases; J trimming: 6 bases; junction bases outside the gene matches: 9. Germline V gives CDR1 SGHVS, CDR2 FQNEAQ.

The chain recombines TRBV6-1 with TRBJ2-1; 11 nucleotides agree with TRBD1. The germline V gene encodes CDR1 MNHNS and CDR2 SASEGT. CDR3 length: 16 residues. The ends lost 2 bases at V and 6 bases at J; junction bases unmatched: 6. For the CDR3, the DNA is TGTGCCAGCAGTGAACTGCCGGGACAGGGGGGCAATGAGCAGTTCTTC. It encodes CASSELPGQGGNEQFF.